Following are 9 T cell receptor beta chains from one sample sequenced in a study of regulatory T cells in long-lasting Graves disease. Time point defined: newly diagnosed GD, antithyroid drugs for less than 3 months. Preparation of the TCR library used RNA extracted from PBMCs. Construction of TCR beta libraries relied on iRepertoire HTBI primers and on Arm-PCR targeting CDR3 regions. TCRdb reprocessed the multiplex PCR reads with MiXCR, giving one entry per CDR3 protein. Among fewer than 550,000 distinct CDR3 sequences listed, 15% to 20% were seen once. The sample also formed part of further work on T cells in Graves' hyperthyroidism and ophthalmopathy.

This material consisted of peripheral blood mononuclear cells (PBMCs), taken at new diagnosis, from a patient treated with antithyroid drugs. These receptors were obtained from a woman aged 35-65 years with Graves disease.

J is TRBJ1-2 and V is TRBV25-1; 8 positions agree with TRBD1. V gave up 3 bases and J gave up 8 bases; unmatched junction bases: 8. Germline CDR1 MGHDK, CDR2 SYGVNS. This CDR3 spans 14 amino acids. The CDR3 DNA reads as TGTGCCAGCAGTGACCACGGACAGGGCCTGGGCTACACCTTC. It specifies CASSDHGQGLGYTF.

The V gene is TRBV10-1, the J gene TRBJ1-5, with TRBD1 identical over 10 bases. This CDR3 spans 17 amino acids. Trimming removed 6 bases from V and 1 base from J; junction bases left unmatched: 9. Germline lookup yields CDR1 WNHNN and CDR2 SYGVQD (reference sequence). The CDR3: CASRDGQGVNSNQPQHF. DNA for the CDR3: TGCGCCAGCAGGGACGGACAGGGGGTAAACAGCAATCAGCCCCAGCATTTT.

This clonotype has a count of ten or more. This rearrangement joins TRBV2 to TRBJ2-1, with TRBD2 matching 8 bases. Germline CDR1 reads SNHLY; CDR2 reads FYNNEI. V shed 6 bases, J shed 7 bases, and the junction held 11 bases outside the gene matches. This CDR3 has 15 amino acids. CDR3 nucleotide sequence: TGTGCCAGCAGCCCCCGGGGGGGGACTGGGAATGAGCAGTTCTTC. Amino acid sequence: CASSPRGGTGNEQFF.

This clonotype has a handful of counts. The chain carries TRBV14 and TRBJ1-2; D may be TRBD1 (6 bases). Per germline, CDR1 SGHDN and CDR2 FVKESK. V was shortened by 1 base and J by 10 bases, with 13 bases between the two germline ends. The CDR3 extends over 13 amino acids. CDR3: CASSQGEGGIYTF. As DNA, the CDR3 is TGTGCCAGCAGCCAAGGTGAAGGGGGAATCTACACCTTC.

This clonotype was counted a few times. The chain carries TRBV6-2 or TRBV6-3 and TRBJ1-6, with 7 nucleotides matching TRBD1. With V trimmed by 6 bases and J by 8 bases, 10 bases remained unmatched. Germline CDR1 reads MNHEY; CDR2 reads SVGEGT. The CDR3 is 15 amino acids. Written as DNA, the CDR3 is TGTGCCAGCAGGTACACAGGGGATCGTCATTCACCCCTCCACTTT. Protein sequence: CASRYTGDRHSPLHF.

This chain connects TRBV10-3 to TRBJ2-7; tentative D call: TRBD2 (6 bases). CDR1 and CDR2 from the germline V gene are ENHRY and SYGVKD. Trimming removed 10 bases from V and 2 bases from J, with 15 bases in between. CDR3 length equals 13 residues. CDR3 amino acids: CATKGGETYEQYF. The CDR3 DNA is TGTGCCACCAAAGGCGGGGAGACCTACGAGCAGTACTTC.

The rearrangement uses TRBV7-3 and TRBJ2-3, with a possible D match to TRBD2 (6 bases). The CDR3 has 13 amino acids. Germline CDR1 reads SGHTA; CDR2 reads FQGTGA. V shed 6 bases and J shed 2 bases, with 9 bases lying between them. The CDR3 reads CASRRGPTDTQYF. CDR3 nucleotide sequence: TGTGCCAGCAGGCGGGGACCCACAGATACGCAGTATTTT.

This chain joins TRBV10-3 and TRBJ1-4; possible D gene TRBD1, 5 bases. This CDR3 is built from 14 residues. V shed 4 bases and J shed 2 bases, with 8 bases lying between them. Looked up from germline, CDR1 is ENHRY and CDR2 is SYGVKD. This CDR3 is CAISARGTNEKLFF. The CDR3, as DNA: TGTGCCATCAGTGCGAGGGGCACTAATGAAAAACTGTTTTTT.

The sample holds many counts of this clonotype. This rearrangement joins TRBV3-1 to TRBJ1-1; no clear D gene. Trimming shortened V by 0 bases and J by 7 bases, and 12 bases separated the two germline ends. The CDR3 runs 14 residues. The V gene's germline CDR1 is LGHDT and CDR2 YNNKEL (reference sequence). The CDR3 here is CASSQDLGFSEAFF. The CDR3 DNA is TGTGCCAGCAGCCAAGATCTGGGATTCAGTGAAGCTTTCTTT.